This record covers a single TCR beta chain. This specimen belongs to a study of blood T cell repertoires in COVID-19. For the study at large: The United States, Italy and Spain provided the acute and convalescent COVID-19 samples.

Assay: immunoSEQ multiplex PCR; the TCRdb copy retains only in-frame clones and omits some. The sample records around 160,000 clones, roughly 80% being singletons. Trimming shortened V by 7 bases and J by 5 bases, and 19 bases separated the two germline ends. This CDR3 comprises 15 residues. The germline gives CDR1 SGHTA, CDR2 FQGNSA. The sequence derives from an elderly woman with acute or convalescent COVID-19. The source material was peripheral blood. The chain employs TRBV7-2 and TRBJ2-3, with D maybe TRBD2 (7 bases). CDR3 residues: CASTAVGGGVDTQYF. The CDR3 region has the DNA TGTGCCAGCACGGCGGTGGGGGGGGGCGTAGATACGCAGTATTTT.